This T cell receptor (beta chain) was observed in a study of cytomegalovirus exposure and HLA in healthy donors (dated by TCRdb to 2017 to 2019). Background on the whole study: An earlier analysis of approximately 550 of the donors reported 250 to 300 Gb of sequence data and roughly 110 million unique TCR beta sequences from about 179 million T cells. Approximately 300 gigabases of sequencing data and 75 million to 85 million unique TCR sequences made up an early release that covered approximately 650 HLA-typed donors. Of the roughly 400 genotyped donors, roughly 76% were placed in the genetic ancestry cluster associated with self-reported Caucasian donors. The study aimed to test whether cataloging public T cell receptors could reveal signatures of past pathogen exposure. Using immunosequencing, the study profiled T cell repertoires from 550 to 750 subjects and related those repertoires to cytomegalovirus serostatus. In addition to the first cohort of several hundred subjects, a separate validation cohort of 120 different subjects was used. To predict cytomegalovirus infection status, the study combined high-throughput TCR immunosequencing, statistical association of individual TCRs with disease status, and machine learning. A later analysis re-examined previously published TCR beta repertoires from more than 600 donors and added high-resolution HLA genotyping to investigate patterns of TCR occurrence. Rather than using new phenotypic data, the later analysis identified candidate immune exposures from TCR beta sequences and from how often those sequences occurred across donors. To decide whether each TCR beta V gene segment behaved as functional or pseudogenic, an earlier analysis of fewer than 750 of the donors relied on high-throughput TCR beta sequencing. Donor age, sex, ethnicity and CMV serostatus were compiled together with the repertoire data. A later genetic analysis used genome-wide SNP genotypes for about 55% of the 666 donors, treating that subset as a discovery cohort. All discovery cohort repertoires had been generated on a single sequencing platform. Class I and class II HLA loci were covered by the typing at four-digit resolution. The number of donors typed differed by locus, with about 629-630 for A, B, C, DRB1 and DQB1, approximately 500 for DQA1, over 600 for DPA1, and some 450 for DPB1. About five DR-DQ haplotypes were treated as single units for association and clustering because of strong linkage in the cohort. On average, 235,054 unique TCR beta nucleotide sequences were sequenced per donor among about 400 genotyped donors of the cohort, with approximately 18% of those sequences being non-productive. The study at large found these results: The earlier analysis of 587 of the donors excluded seventeen rarely observed V segments, including chromosome 9 orphons, because counts were too low. This cohort had only TCR beta chains sequenced, and the lack of alpha or paired-chain data limited which features could be detected. Because HLA typing was missing for some donors at each locus, association tests included only the typed subset. When HLA alleles, especially DR and DQ, strongly co-occurred, TCR associations were difficult to assign to individual alleles. According to a later analysis, parvovirus B19, influenza, CMV and Epstein-Barr virus appeared linked to several top co-occurrence clusters. The sequencing pipeline was judged likely to have produced a cluster of highly shared sequence variants as a technical artifact. In a later analysis, 16,951 TCR beta sequences were associated with specific HLA alleles at a false discovery rate of 0.05. In vitro tests confirmed that a few of the cytomegalovirus-associated TCR beta chains recognize cytomegalovirus antigens. Across donors, most TCR sequences were observed very rarely, whereas some public TCRs were present in many individuals. A total of 150 to 200 TCR beta chains were listed by the study as associated with cytomegalovirus. The authors suggested that the approach could potentially be extended to other disease states and immunological phenotypes. In an earlier analysis of some 500 of the donors, most TCR beta V segments were observed in productive rearrangements about 87% or about 30% of the time, broadly matching IMGT annotations. Because the 87-base-pair reads could not distinguish some IMGT-functional V segments, including TRBV6-2 and TRBV6-3, those segments were excluded. A further reported finding was that TCR beta sequences accurately predicted the HLA-A and HLA-B alleles for most subjects in the first cohort. In a later analysis, most CMV-associated TCR beta chains were found to appear HLA-restricted, with HLA associations seemingly driven largely by CMV exposure. In a later analysis, TCR association rates were found to vary across HLA loci, with the most associated TCRs seen for DRB1 alleles and the fewest for HLA-C alleles. In a later analysis, HLA-associated TCR beta chains were found to be more clonally expanded and to have lower generation probabilities than equally common non-associated chains. The only immune exposure information available for the cohort was CMV serostatus. In a later genetic analysis, a missense DCLRE1C variant was associated with V-gene and J-gene trimming of TCR beta chains, and the association was replicated in an independent cohort. Presence/absence analyses assumed roughly uniform sequencing depth across donors, an assumption that may not hold. The classifier was reported to diagnose cytomegalovirus status with high specificity and sensitivity in both the original cohort and the validation cohort. In a later genetic analysis, fewer N-insertions in productive TCRs were reported among donors in an Asian-associated ancestry cluster than the approximately 710-donor mean. Correlated functional status among segregating V segments might reflect linkage disequilibrium, but an unknown experimental factor could not be ruled out.

Library prep was done by the immunoSEQ multiplex PCR assay. The multiplex PCR relied on a mix of 60 forward primers for TCR Vbeta segments and 13 reverse primers for TCR Jbeta segments. Amplification of the CDR3 region of rearranged TCR beta genes was performed with a multiplex PCR assay on genomic DNA. The Illumina HiSeq System was used to sequence the amplified TCR beta libraries as 87-base-pair reads. Per the source publication's procedure: In a later analysis, some 80 million unique TCR beta chains were counted across the 500 to 850 repertoires, and roughly 11 million of these chains were shared by at least two donors. To remove PCR and sequencing errors, raw reads were error-corrected and collapsed into unique sequences using a nearest-neighbor algorithm that merged closely related sequences. V, D and J gene segments were assigned by aligning CDR3 sequences to IMGT reference sequences. Each retained sequence needed at least a six-nucleotide match to both a V gene segment and a J gene segment. A rearrangement counted as productive if the CDR3 had no stop codons and remained in frame with V and J, and every other rearrangement counted as non-productive. Following IMGT convention, CDR3 was defined as the stretch from the second conserved V-encoded cysteine up to the conserved J-encoded phenylalanine. Sequences without an unambiguous match to a single V gene segment were excluded from the earlier analysis of over 500 of the donors. An earlier analysis of a few hundred of the donors called V segments functional above 56.7% productive rearrangements and segregating when the between-donor standard deviation exceeded 5%. A statistical classification framework was built for diagnosing cytomegalovirus status from the catalog of TCR beta chain sequences. A later analysis assigned V and J genes by comparing TCR nucleotide sequences with IMGT/GENE-DB human TR gene sequences. In a later analysis, CDR3 sequences and most-parsimonious VDJ recombination scenarios were assigned using the TCRdist pipeline. In a later analysis, every TCR beta chain was defined by the combination of its CDR3 amino acid sequence and its V-gene family, and reads without a unique V-gene family were dropped. A later analysis removed roughly 590 highly shared, low-generation-probability nucleotide sequences to deal with suspected cross-contamination and a sequencing artifact. In a later analysis, a clonal expansion index for each public chain was calculated from normalized within-repertoire ranks of inferred template counts. A later analysis computed generation probabilities with a VDJ recombination model fitted to out-of-frame rearrangements, and checked the results against IGoR. Hypergeometric tests were used in a later analysis to score TCR-TCR, TCR-HLA and TCR-CMV co-occurrence, with a repertoire-size bias correction applied to the TCR pairs. A later analysis estimated false discovery rates by permuting HLA or CMV assignments 20 times. In a later analysis, co-occurring TCRs were grouped using DBSCAN, with TCRdist sequence similarity added in when clustering inside HLA-allele-positive subsets. Repertoires with fewer than 30,000 or more than 120,000 public chains, plus five repertoires with anomalous nucleotide sharing, were excluded from co-occurrence clustering. Here the immuneACCESS table is served through TCRdb, limited to in-frame sequences with V and J called. Missing clones are a known gap in these copies; in checked studies unresolved V genes cover under half, and the rest lacks a known reason. V and J calls and clone size are given by that table; D and trimming were obtained from the DNA. This sample comprises some 180,000 clones, roughly 8.7% of them detected only once. The biggest ten clones account for 1% to 1.5% of the sample.

A remark on this clone: Which antigen it targets is not known. No much larger clone is present one base from it, and per-base qualities are unavailable.

In total, over 600 healthy bone marrow donors made up the cohort. All cohort members were sampled while nominally healthy, although unrecorded immune exposures were likely present. The donor tested CMV seropositive and was one of the 289 seropositive cohort members. Each donor provided a peripheral blood sample, and peripheral blood mononuclear cells were used for TCR beta sequencing. The Qiagen DNeasy Blood Extraction Kit was used to extract genomic DNA from the blood cell samples. The CDR3 contains 16 residues, cysteine and phenylalanine counted. Only the CDR3 portion is preserved as DNA: 48 bases, with reading frame beginning at the first base.

The V and J segments used are TRBV1 and TRBJ2-2; TRBD2, as called in the table, went unchecked against the DNA. TRBV1 is flagged as a pseudogene. Sequences were obtained from PBMCs. The TCR sequence derives from a woman younger than 45 in good health and CMV-seropositive. The CDR3 corresponds to CTSSQDPGLAVGELFF. The nucleotides are TGCACCAGCAGCCAAGACCCCGGACTAGCCGTCGGGGAGCTGTTTTTT.